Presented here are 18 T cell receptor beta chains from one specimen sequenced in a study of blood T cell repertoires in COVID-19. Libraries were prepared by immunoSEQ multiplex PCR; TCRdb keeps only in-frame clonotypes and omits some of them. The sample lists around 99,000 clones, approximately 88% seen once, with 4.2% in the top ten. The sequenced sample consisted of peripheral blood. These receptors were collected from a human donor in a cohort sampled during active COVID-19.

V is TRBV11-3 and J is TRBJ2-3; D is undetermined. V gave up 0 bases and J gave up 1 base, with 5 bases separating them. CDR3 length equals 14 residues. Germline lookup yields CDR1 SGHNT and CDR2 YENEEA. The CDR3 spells CASSLDPRTDTQYF. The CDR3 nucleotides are TGTGCCAGCAGCTTAGATCCTCGCACAGATACGCAGTATTTT. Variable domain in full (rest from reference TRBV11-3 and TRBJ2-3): EAGVVQSPRYKIIEKKQPVAFWCNPISGHNTLYWYLQNLGQGPELLIRYENEEAVDDSQLPKDRFSAERLKGVDSTLKIQPAELGDSAVYLCASSLDPRTDTQYFGPGTRLTVL.

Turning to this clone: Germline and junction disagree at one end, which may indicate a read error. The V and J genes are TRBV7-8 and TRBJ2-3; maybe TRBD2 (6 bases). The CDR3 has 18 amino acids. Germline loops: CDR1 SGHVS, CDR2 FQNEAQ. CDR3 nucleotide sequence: TGTGCCAGCAGCTCCAGGACTAAGATTAGCGGCGATGCCCCGAACTGGCATTTT. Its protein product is CASSSRTKISGDAPNWHF.

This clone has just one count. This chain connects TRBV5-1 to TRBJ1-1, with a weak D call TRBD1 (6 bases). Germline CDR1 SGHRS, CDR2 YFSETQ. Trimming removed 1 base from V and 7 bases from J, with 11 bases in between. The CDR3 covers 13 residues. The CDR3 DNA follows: TGCGCCAGCAGCTTGTCAGGGGAGGGTGAAGCTTTCTTT. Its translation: CASSLSGEGEAFF.

CDR3 coding DNA: TGTGCCAGCAGCCCAATTTTCCAGGGGGCGGGCGGGGCCAACGTCCTGACTTTC. This gives the protein CASSPIFQGAGGANVLTF. The chain carries TRBV11-2 and TRBJ2-6, with 8 bases lining up with TRBD1. Trimming at V came to 5 bases and at J to 4 bases, leaving 13 bases not matched to a gene. Germline V lookup: CDR1 SGHAT, CDR2 FQNNGV. The CDR3 length is 18 residues.

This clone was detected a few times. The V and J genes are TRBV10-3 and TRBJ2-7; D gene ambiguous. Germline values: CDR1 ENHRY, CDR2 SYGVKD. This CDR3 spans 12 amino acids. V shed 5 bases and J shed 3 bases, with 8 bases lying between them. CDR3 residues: CAISSSDYEQYF. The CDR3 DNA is TGTGCCATCAGTTCGAGTGACTACGAGCAGTACTTC.

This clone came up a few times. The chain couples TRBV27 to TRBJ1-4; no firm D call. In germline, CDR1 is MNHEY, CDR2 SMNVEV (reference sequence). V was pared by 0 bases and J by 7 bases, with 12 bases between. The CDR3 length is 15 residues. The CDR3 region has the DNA TGTGCCAGCAGTTTATCGAGGGCAGGAGGTGAAAAACTGTTTTTT. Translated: CASSLSRAGGEKLFF.

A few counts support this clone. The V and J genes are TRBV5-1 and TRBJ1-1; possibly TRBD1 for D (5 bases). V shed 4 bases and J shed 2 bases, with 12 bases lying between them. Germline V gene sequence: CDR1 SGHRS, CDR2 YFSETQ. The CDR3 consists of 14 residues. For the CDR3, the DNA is TGCGCCAGCAGCCAGGGAGGATTTAACACTGAAGCTTTCTTT. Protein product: CASSQGGFNTEAFF.

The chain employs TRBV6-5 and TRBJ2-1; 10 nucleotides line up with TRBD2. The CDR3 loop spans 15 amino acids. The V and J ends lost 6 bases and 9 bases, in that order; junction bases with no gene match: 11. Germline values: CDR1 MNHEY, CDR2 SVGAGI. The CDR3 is CASSRGGLAGAEQFF. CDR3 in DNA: TGTGCCAGCAGCCGTGGGGGGCTAGCGGGAGCTGAGCAGTTCTTC.

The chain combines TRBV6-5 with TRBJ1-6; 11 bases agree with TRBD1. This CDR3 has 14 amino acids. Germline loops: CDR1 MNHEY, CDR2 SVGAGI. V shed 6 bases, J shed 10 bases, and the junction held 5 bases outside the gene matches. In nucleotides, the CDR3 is TGTGCCAGCAGAGGACAGGGGGCCGCGTCACCCCTCCACTTT. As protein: CASRGQGAASPLHF.

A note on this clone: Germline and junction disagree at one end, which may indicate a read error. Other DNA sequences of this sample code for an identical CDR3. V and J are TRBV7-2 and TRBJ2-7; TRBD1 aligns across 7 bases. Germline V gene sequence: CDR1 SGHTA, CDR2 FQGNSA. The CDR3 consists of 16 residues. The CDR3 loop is CASSVQTGPSSYEQYF. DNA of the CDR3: TGTGCTAGCAGCGTTCAGACAGGGCCCAGCTCCTACGAGCAGTACTTC.

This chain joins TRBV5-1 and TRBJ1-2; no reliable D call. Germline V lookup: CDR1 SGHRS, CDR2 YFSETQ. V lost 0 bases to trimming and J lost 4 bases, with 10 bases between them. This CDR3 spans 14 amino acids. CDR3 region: CASSLDGQLYGYTF. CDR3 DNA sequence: TGCGCCAGCAGCTTGGATGGGCAGCTCTATGGCTACACCTTC.

CDR3 protein: CASSLAPGGFDTGELFF. Written as DNA, the CDR3 is TGTGCCAGCAGCTTAGCGCCTGGGGGCTTCGACACCGGGGAGCTGTTTTTT. V is TRBV7-2 and J is TRBJ2-2, with a weak D call TRBD1 (6 bases). Deletions cut 0 bases from V and 3 bases from J, with 14 bases between. CDR1 and CDR2 (germline): SGHTA, FQGNSA. There are 17 residues in the CDR3.

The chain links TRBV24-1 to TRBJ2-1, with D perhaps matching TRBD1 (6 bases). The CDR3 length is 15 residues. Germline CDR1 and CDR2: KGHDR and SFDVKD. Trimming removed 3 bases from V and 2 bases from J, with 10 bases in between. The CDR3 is CATSDRDRPYNEQFF. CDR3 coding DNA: TGTGCCACCAGTGATAGAGACAGGCCCTACAATGAGCAGTTCTTC.

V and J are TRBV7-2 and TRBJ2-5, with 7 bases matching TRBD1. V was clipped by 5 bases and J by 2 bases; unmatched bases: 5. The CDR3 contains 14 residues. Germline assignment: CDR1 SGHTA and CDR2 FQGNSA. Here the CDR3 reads CASSQDRWQETQYF. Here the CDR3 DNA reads TGTGCCAGCAGCCAGGACAGGTGGCAAGAGACCCAGTACTTC.

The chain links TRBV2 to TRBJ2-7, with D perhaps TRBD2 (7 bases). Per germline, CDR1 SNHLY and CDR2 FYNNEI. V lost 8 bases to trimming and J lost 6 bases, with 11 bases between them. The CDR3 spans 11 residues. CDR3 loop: CASGGGGEQYF. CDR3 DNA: TGTGCCAGCGGGGGCGGGGGCGAGCAGTACTTC.

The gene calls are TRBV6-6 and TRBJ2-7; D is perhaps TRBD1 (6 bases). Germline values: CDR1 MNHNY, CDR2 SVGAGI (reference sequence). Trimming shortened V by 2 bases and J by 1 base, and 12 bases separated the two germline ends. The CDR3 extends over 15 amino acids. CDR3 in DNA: TGTGCCAGCAGTTACGTACAGGGTAGTTCCTACGAGCAGTACGTC. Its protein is CASSYVQGSSYEQYV.

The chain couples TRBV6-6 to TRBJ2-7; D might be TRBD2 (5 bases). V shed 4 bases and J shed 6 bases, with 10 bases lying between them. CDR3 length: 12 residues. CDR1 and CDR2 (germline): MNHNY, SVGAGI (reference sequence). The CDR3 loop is CASSWIEGEQYF. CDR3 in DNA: TGTGCCAGCAGTTGGATAGAGGGCGAGCAGTACTTC.

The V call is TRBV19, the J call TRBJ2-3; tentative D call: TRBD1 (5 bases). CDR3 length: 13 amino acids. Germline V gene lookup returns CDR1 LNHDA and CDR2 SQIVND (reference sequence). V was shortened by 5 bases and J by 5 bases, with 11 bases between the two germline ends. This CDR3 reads CASSSPQGDTQYF. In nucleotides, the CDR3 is TGTGCCAGTAGTTCCCCCCAGGGAGATACGCAGTATTTT. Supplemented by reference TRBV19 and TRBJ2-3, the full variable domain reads DGGITQSPKYLFRKEGQNVTLSCEQNLNHDAMYWYRQDPGQGLRLIYYSQIVNDFQKGDIAEGYSVSREKKESFPLTVTSAQKNPTAFYLCASSSPQGDTQYFGPGTRLTVL.